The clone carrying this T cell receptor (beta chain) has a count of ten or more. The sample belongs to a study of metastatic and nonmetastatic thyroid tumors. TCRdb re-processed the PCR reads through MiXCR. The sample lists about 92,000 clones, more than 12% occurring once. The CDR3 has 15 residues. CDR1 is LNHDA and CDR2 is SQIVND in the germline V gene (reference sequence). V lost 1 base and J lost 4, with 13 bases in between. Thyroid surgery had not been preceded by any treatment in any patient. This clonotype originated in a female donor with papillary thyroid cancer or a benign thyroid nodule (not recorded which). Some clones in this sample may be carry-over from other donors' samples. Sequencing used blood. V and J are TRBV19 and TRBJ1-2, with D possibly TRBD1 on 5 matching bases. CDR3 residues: CASSIAPGSSYGYTF. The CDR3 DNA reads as TGTGCCAGTAGTATAGCCCCAGGGAGCTCCTATGGCTACACCTTC.